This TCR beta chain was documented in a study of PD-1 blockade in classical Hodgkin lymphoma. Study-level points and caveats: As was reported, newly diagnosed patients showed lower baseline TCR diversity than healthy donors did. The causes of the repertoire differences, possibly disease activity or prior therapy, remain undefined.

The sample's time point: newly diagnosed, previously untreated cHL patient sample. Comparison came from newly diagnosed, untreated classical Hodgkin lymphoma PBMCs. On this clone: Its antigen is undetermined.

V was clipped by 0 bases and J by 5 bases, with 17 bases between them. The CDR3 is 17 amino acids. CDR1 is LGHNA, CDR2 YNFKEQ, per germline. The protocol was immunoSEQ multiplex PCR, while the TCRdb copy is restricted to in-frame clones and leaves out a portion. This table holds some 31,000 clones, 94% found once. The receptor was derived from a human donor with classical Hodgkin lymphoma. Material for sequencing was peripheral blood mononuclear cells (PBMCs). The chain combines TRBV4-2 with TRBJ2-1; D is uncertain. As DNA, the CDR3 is TGTGCCAGCAGCCAAGATTCACTTCAGCGAAGAGACAATGAGCAGTTCTTC. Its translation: CASSQDSLQRRDNEQFF.